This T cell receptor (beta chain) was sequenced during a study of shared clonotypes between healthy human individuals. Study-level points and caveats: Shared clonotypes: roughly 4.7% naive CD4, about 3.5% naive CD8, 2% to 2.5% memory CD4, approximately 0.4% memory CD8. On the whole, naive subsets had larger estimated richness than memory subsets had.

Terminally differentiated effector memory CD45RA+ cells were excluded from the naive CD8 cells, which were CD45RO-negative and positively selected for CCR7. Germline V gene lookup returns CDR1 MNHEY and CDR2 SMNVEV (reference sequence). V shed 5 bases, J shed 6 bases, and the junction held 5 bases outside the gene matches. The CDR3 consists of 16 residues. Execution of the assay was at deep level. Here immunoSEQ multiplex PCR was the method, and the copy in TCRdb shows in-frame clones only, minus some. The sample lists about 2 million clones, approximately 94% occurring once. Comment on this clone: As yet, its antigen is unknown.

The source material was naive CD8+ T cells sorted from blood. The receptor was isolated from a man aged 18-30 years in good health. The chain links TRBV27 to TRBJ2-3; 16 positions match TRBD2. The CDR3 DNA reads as TGTGCCAGCAGTGGGACTAGCGGGGGGGCATGGGATACGCAGTATTTT. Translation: CASSGTSGGAWDTQYF.